This entry lists 26 T cell receptor beta chains sequenced from one sample in a study of CD8+ T cells in alopecia areata. Extraction and reverse transcription of RNA yielded cDNA as the sequencing template. Only in-frame clones appear in the TCRdb table, and some are missing; sequencing was by immunoSEQ multiplex PCR. Of about 130,000 clones in the sample, 58% were seen once. This specimen was CD4+ T cells sorted from blood, taken at week 0. The receptors derive from a human donor with alopecia areata.

J is TRBJ2-7 and V is TRBV5-1, with D perhaps given as TRBD1 or TRBD2 (5 bases each). CDR3 size: 14 residues. CDR1 SGHRS and CDR2 YFSETQ come from the germline V gene. The ends were cut back, 4 bases at V and 0 bases at J, with 11 bases in the middle. The CDR3 DNA sequence: TGCGCCAGCAGCACGGACGGGACCTCCTACGAGCAGTACTTC. Its translation is CASSTDGTSYEQYF.

This clone was recorded once. The chain uses TRBV29-1 and TRBJ1-1; possible D gene TRBD1, 6 bases. Germline lookup yields CDR1 SQVTM and CDR2 ANQGSEA. Trimming cost V 4 bases and J 1 base, with 19 bases left between them. The CDR3 contains 16 residues. The CDR3 is CSVGRGGRSGNTEAFF. The CDR3 DNA follows: TGCAGCGTTGGTAGGGGGGGGAGGTCCGGGAACACTGAAGCTTTCTTT.

This clone has a handful of counts. The chain is built from TRBV21-1 and TRBJ2-7; the listed D gene, TRBD1, was not tested against the DNA. TRBV21-1 corresponds to a pseudogene. The CDR3 is 15 amino acids. CDR3 in amino acids: CASSKGWLTRYEQYF. The CDR3 region has the DNA TGTGCCAGCAGCAAAGGATGGCTTACCCGCTACGAGCAGTACTTC.

This chain joins TRBV6-6 and TRBJ1-2; 7 bases are a match to TRBD1. Germline V gives CDR1 MNHNY, CDR2 SVGAGI (reference sequence). V was clipped by 0 bases and J by 7 bases; unmatched bases: 8. CDR3 size: 15 residues. Written as DNA, the CDR3 is TGTGCCAGCAGTTACTCGTCAGGGGGTTTGGGTGGCTACACCTTC. This codes for CASSYSSGGLGGYTF.

The CDR3 sequence is CASSQVRGYEQYF. The CDR3 DNA is TGTGCCAGCAGCCAAGTCAGGGGTTACGAGCAGTACTTC. The chain recombines TRBV14 with TRBJ2-7, with D possibly TRBD1 on 6 matching bases. There are 13 residues in the CDR3. CDR1 is SGHDN, CDR2 FVKESK, per germline. V gave up 1 base and J gave up 4 bases, with 8 bases separating them.

This clone was counted a single time. This chain connects TRBV30 to TRBJ2-3; unclear D gene. CDR3 length: 13 residues. Trimming left V 3 bases short and J 2 bases short, with 9 bases between. The germline V gene has CDR1 GTSNPN and CDR2 SVGIG (reference sequence). The CDR3 loop is CAWSFGPTDTQYF. CDR3 sequence (DNA): TGTGCCTGGAGCTTCGGACCCACAGATACGCAGTATTTT.

The V and J genes are TRBV18 and TRBJ2-1; D remains ambiguous. Between the trimmed V and J ends, which lost 3 bases and 0 bases, there was a span of 9 bases. The CDR3 covers 15 residues. The germline V gene encodes CDR1 KGHSH and CDR2 LQKENI. The CDR3 nucleotides are TGTGCCAGCTCACCTTATTCGAGCTCCTACAATGAGCAGTTCTTC. Encoded protein: CASSPYSSSYNEQFF.

The chain links TRBV29-1 to TRBJ2-3; D possibly matches TRBD1 or TRBD2 (7 bases each). Germline CDR1 reads SQVTM; CDR2 reads ANQGSEA. The CDR3 has 13 amino acids. Trimming stripped 6 bases from V and 9 bases from J, with 19 bases between. Written as DNA, the CDR3 is TGCAGCGTCGGAACATACAGGGGAGGGACGCAGTATTTT. Amino acids: CSVGTYRGGTQYF.

The chain uses TRBV4-1 and TRBJ1-1; D possibly corresponds to TRBD1 (5 bases). The CDR3 consists of 14 residues. V lost 0 bases to trimming and J lost 3 bases, with 8 bases between them. CDR1 MGHRA and CDR2 YSYEKL come from the germline V gene. CDR3 sequence (DNA): TGCGCCAGCAGCCAAGATTGGGGGGACACTGAAGCTTTCTTT. This sequence encodes CASSQDWGDTEAFF.

This sequence joins TRBV5-1 and TRBJ2-1; 8 bases are a match to TRBD1. V lost 4 bases to trimming and J lost 0 bases; unmatched junction nucleotides: 3. The CDR3 has 15 amino acids. Germline values: CDR1 SGHRS, CDR2 YFSETQ. CDR3 sequence (DNA): TGCGCCAGCAGCAGGACAGGGAGCTCCTACAATGAGCAGTTCTTC. It is translated as CASSRTGSSYNEQFF.

This clone was observed a handful of times. The rearrangement links TRBV5-4 to TRBJ1-1; TRBD1 aligns across 7 bases. The V segment lost 3 bases and the J segment 4 bases; nucleotides outside the gene matches: 6. Germline CDR1 SGHNT, CDR2 YYREEE (reference sequence). The CDR3 totals 14 residues. CDR3 nucleotide sequence: TGTGCCAGCAGCTCAACAGGGGTGGGCACTGAAGCTTTCTTT. This translates into CASSSTGVGTEAFF.

The chain carries TRBV7-9 and TRBJ2-7; D is ambiguous. V lost 5 bases to trimming and J lost 0 bases, with 11 bases between them. The CDR3 contains 14 residues. In germline, CDR1 is SEHNR, CDR2 FQNEAQ (reference sequence). This chain's CDR3 is CASSRAEISYEQYF. The CDR3 DNA reads as TGTGCCAGCAGCCGCGCGGAGATCTCCTACGAGCAGTACTTC. Supplemented by reference TRBV7-9 and TRBJ2-7, the full variable domain reads DTGVSQNPRHKITKRGQNVTFRCDPISEHNRLYWYRQTLGQGPEFLTYFQNEAQLEKSRLLSDRFSAERPKGSFSTLEIQRTEQGDSAMYLCASSRAEISYEQYFGPGTRLTVT.

There are a few counts of this clone. This chain connects TRBV7-9 to TRBJ2-4; no clear D. V was clipped by 5 bases and J by 2 bases, with 13 bases between them. The CDR3 extends over 15 amino acids. In germline, CDR1 is SEHNR, CDR2 FQNEAQ (reference sequence). The CDR3 protein is CASSPLLDPKNIQYF. In DNA form, the CDR3 reads TGTGCCAGCAGCCCCCTACTGGATCCCAAAAACATTCAGTACTTC.

This clone was seen more than once but under ten times. This sequence joins TRBV5-1 and TRBJ2-7; 16 bases are shared with TRBD2. The CDR3 consists of 17 residues. In germline, CDR1 is SGHRS, CDR2 YFSETQ. V lost 4 bases, J lost 5 bases, and 9 bases stayed unmatched. Here the CDR3 DNA reads TGCGCCAGCAGCCCACCGGGACTAGCGGGGGGGCAGGACGAGCAGTACTTC. It encodes CASSPPGLAGGQDEQYF.

The chain combines TRBV30 with TRBJ2-4, with D unresolved. There are 11 residues in the CDR3. V dropped 4 bases and J dropped 3 bases, with 4 bases sitting between them. Germline CDR1 GTSNPN, CDR2 SVGIG (reference sequence). This CDR3 reads CAWTGKNIQYF. CDR3 DNA: TGTGCCTGGACTGGCAAAAACATTCAGTACTTC.

There are a few counts of this clone. The V and J genes are TRBV30 and TRBJ1-2, with D maybe TRBD1 (5 bases). This CDR3 has 12 amino acids. Germline values: CDR1 GTSNPN, CDR2 SVGIG (reference sequence). The V end was cut by 5 bases, the J end by 2 bases, with 9 bases between. In nucleotides, the CDR3 is TGTGCCTGGTTCGACAGAAACTATGGCTACACCTTC. Translated: CAWFDRNYGYTF.

The V gene is TRBV7-8, the J gene TRBJ1-2; D might be TRBD1 (6 bases). Germline CDR1 is SGHVS and CDR2 is FQNEAQ. CDR3 length: 15 amino acids. Trimming removed 0 bases from V and 7 bases from J, with 15 bases in between. The DNA for the CDR3 is TGTGCCAGCAGCTTAGCGCTGGGGGGGCGAGGTGGCTACACCTTC. Its protein product is CASSLALGGRGGYTF.

This clone showed up just a few times. V is TRBV7-2 and J is TRBJ1-5; a possible D gene is TRBD1 (5 bases). Germline-derived CDR1 and CDR2 are SGHTA and FQGNSA. V was pared by 5 bases and J by 1 base, with 12 bases between. The CDR3 is 15 residues long. The CDR3 coding sequence is TGTGCCAGCAGCGGCCCAGGGCAGAGCAATCAGCCCCAGCATTTT. It yields the protein CASSGPGQSNQPQHF.

The V and J genes are TRBV11-1 and TRBJ1-2; the D is unclear. Trimming pared 1 base from V and 4 bases from J, leaving 7 bases between. This CDR3 has 13 amino acids. CDR1 SGHAT and CDR2 FQDESV come from the germline V gene (reference sequence). This CDR3 reads CASSLVGSYGYTF. Here the CDR3 DNA reads TGTGCCAGCAGCTTAGTGGGATCCTATGGCTACACCTTC.

This chain joins TRBV9 and TRBJ2-2; a possible D gene is TRBD2 (6 bases). The germline gives CDR1 SGDLS, CDR2 YYNGEE. The CDR3 is 14 residues long. V dropped 3 bases and J dropped 6 bases, with 12 bases sitting between them. The CDR3 sequence: CASSGLVSAGELFF. The CDR3 DNA sequence: TGTGCCAGCAGCGGACTAGTGTCGGCCGGGGAGCTGTTTTTT. The complete variable domain, with remaining parts taken from reference TRBV9 and TRBJ2-2, reads DSGVTQTPKHLITATGQRVTLRCSPRSGDLSVYWYQQSLDQGLQFLIQYYNGEERAKGNILERFSAQQFPDLHSELNLSSLELGDSALYFCASSGLVSAGELFFGEGSRLTVL.

The chain links TRBV30 to TRBJ2-6, with D uncertain. Germline lookup yields CDR1 GTSNPN and CDR2 SVGIG (reference sequence). The CDR3 contains 14 residues. V was shortened by 5 bases and J by 0 bases, with 8 bases between the two germline ends. The CDR3 DNA sequence: TGTGCCTGGGAGGCGAGCTCTGGGGCCAACGTCCTGACTTTC. This codes for CAWEASSGANVLTF.

This clone showed up just a few times. This sequence joins TRBV7-2 and TRBJ1-2; the D gene is possibly TRBD1 (5 bases). From germline, CDR1 is SGHTA and CDR2 FQGNSA. The CDR3 spans 13 residues. V lost 3 bases, J lost 3 bases, and 8 bases lay in between. The CDR3 is CASSFRVDYGYTF. The CDR3 DNA reads TGTGCCAGCAGCTTCAGGGTGGACTATGGCTACACCTTC.

This clone was found a few times. The chain carries TRBV7-8 and TRBJ2-7; 9 bases line up with TRBD1. CDR3 length: 13 residues. Germline loops: CDR1 SGHVS, CDR2 FQNEAQ. The junction had 3 bases not matched to a gene; V was cut back by 5 bases and J by 4 bases. The CDR3 region has the DNA TGTGCCAGCAGCCAGGACAGGGGTTACGAGCAGTACTTC. Translation: CASSQDRGYEQYF.

The chain couples TRBV10-3 to TRBJ1-5, with D maybe TRBD1 (5 bases). Trimming pared 11 bases from V and 5 bases from J, leaving 19 bases between. The CDR3 consists of 14 residues. The germline CDR1 and CDR2 sequences are ENHRY and SYGVKD. CDR3 DNA sequence: TGTGCCGCCCGGGGGGTCGTCGGGGATCAGCCCCAGCATTTT. As protein: CAARGVVGDQPQHF.

The rearrangement joins TRBV7-9 to TRBJ1-2; D is ambiguous. V was cut by 1 base and J by 10 bases, with 10 bases left in between. CDR1 is SEHNR and CDR2 is FQNEAQ in the germline V gene (reference sequence). The CDR3 consists of 12 residues. In nucleotides, the CDR3 is TGTGCCAGCAGCTTAGTGCCCGAGGCCTACACCTTC. It is translated as CASSLVPEAYTF.

The rearrangement uses TRBV9 and TRBJ2-1; D remains unclear. V lost 0 bases and J lost 8, with 9 bases in between. Germline loops: CDR1 SGDLS, CDR2 YYNGEE. This CDR3 has 13 amino acids. CDR3 amino acids: CASSVAGSYEQFF. The CDR3 bases are TGTGCCAGCAGCGTAGCTGGGTCATATGAGCAGTTCTTC.